The entry below gives a single TCR beta chain sequence along with its context. Its antigen specificity is not known. No clone much larger than this one lies a single base away; base qualities are absent. The CDR3 covers 13 residues, taking in both the cysteine and the phenylalanine. The CDR3 DNA has 39 bases and is translated from base 1. V is reduced by 4 bases and J by 8 bases, leaving a spacing of 12 bases between them. CDR1 and CDR2, per the germline V gene, are MDHEN and SYDVKM. Healthy HIV-negative adults with no recently reported acute infections or vaccinations were included as donors. Every donor was a Caucasian adult residing in Nashville, Tennessee, USA. CD4+ T cells were enriched through magnetic negative selection, after which naive cells were positively selected on CD45RA and the remaining negative fraction served as the memory subset. Blood was obtained by leukapheresis, after which PBMCs were separated by Ficoll-Histopaque density gradient centrifugation and cryopreserved in liquid nitrogen vapor phase. Purity and quantity of every magnetically sorted T cell population were checked by analytical flow cytometry. Each sorted fraction had its genomic DNA isolated and then quantified by UV absorbance on a Nanodrop 2000c.

The sample belongs to a study of shared clonotypes between healthy human individuals (dated by TCRdb to 2018 to 2021). At the level of the whole study: A couple of women and a few men aged 18 to 49 years were included in the cohort. To estimate repertoire size and how much clonotypes are shared between individuals, the study performed deep sequencing of blood TCR repertoires from about five healthy adults. For each donor, CD4 naive and CD4 memory were each given three plates, CD8 naive was given two plates, and CD8 memory was given one plate. Per donor, leukapheresis produced somewhere between about 0.85 and 10 billion PBMCs. To increase sequencing depth and limit assay-specific biases, TCR repertoire library preparation and sequencing were carried out by different laboratories using diverse techniques.

Beyond this particular receptor, the publication reports: Because the study included only a small number of donors, the genetic and exposure-history diversity represented was limited. Compared with non-shared clonotypes, the clonotypes found in all four sorted-subset donors had higher generation probabilities. Based on pairwise subsampling, the degree of clonotype sharing among donors was expected to be affected by sequencing depth. Incomplete sequencing was indicated by rarefaction of sorted-subset datasets, despite the large sequencing depth. Sampling was limited to blood, and TCR repertoires in tissue likely differ from TCR repertoires in blood. When a few donors were compared, the shared fraction of clonotypes was around 5.1% for naive CD4, roughly 3.3% for naive CD8, roughly 2.3% for memory CD4, and around 0.4% for memory CD8. Naive subsets generally had larger estimated clonotype richness than memory subsets.

Using the deep immunoSEQ assay, multiplex PCR amplified TCR CDR3 regions from genomic DNA. Extracted genomic DNA from each cell subset was distributed evenly across all wells of several immunoSEQ 96-well plates, and each plate was treated as a replicate. For sorted subsets, around 200 ng genomic DNA, equal to 30,000 or so T cell genomes, was loaded into each replicate PCR. The purified libraries were quantified using a Qubit 3.0 fluorometer, sized with a Bioanalyzer 2100, and then quantified again using the KAPA Library Quantification kit. Each immunoSEQ 96-well plate was sequenced on its own single-read 150-cycle Illumina NextSeq 550 flow cell. On the authors' methods: Because only junctional sequences without quality scores were contained in the immunoSEQ output, filtering matching that applied to full-length reads could not be performed. Sequences were annotated with PyIR, a Python wrapper for IgBLAST v1.9, using IMGT germline references to assign V/J genes and CDR3. Reads with weak V/J assignments (E-value above 1e-6), missing CDR3, stop codons, out-of-frame junctions, or ambiguous translated residues were removed. V3J clonotypes were defined as sequences sharing an identical inferred V gene, J gene, and CDR3 amino acid sequence. Percentage overlap between repertoires was computed as shared unique clonotypes divided by the size of the smaller repertoire. Repertoire richness was assessed with RTK rarefaction, the Chao1 estimator, and Recon v2.1 estimates of unobserved clonotypes. Generation probabilities were computed with OLGA for all TCRbeta clonotypes obtained by the gDNA method from several donors. The clones in this table, taken by TCRdb from immuneACCESS, are in-frame only. Not every clone is retained; where verified, under half of the shortfall comes from an unresolved V gene, and the cause of the rest is unknown. That table is the source of V, J and clone size, and D and trimming were worked out from the DNA. The sample table shows approximately 980,000 clones, and 70% to 85% are seen once. The ten largest clones capture over 1.3% of the sample.

This TCR came from a man aged 18 to 30 in good health. The receptor chain draws on TRBV28 and TRBJ2-1, with the D gene uncertain. The sample taken for sequencing was memory CD4+ T cells sorted from blood. In the paper's terms, the cell subset or site label means: CD45RA-negative fraction. The CDR3 reads CASSSYKRDEQFF. The DNA sequence reads TGTGCCAGCAGTTCGTATAAACGGGATGAGCAGTTCTTC. Reference TRBV28 and TRBJ2-1 proteins supply the regions before and after the CDR3; the full variable domain is: DVKVTQSSRYLVKRTGEKVFLECVQDMDHENMFWYRQDPGLGLRLIYFSYDVKMKEKGDIPEGYSVSREKKERFSLILESASTNQTSMYLCASSSYKRDEQFFGPGTRLTVL.